This record looks at one TCR beta chain sequence and its context. Its antigen remains unknown. Template for every sorted-subset replicate PCR totaled 150 to 250 ng DNA, 30,000 to 35,000 T cell genomes. Assay: immunoSEQ multiplex PCR; the TCRdb copy retains only in-frame clones and omits some. Of about 2 million clones in the sample, roughly 95% were seen once. This record comes from a study of shared clonotypes between healthy human individuals. General study findings and limits: With several donors compared, approximately 5% of naive CD4 clonotypes were shared.

The V gene end was trimmed by 5 bases and the J gene end by 4 bases; junction bases not matched to a gene: 10. Germline assignment: CDR1 MNHEY and CDR2 SVGAGI. The CDR3 totals 15 residues. Terminally differentiated effector memory CD45RA+ cells were excluded from the naive CD8 cells, which were CD45RO-negative and positively selected for CCR7. Sequenced input: naive CD8+ T cells sorted from blood. The sequence derives from a man aged 18-30 years in good health. This chain joins TRBV6-5 and TRBJ1-1; 7 nucleotides match TRBD1. The DNA of the CDR3 is TGTGCCAGCAGTCAACAACAGGGGTTCGGCACTGAAGCTTTCTTT. It specifies CASSQQQGFGTEAFF.